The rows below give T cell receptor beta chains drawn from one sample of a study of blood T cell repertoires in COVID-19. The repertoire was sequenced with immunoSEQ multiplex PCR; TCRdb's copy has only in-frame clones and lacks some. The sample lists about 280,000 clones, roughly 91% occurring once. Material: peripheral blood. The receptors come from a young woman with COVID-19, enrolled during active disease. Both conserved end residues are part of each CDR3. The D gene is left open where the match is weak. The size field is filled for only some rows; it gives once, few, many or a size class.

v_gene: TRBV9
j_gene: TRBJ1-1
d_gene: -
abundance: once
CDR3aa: CASSLTGHMNTEAFF
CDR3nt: TGTGCCAGCAGCTTGACGGGACACATGAACACTGAAGCTTTCTTT

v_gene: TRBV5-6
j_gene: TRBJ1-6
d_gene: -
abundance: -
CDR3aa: CASSLLESPLHF
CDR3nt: TGTGCCAGCAGCTTGCTTGAGTCACCCCTCCACTTT

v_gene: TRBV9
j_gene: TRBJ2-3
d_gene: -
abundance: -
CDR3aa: CASSSSNVGFTDTQYF
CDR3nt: TGTGCCAGCAGCTCGTCTAATGTCGGGTTCACAGATACGCAGTATTTT

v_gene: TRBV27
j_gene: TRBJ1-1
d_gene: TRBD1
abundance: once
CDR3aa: CASSWTGGSLEAFF
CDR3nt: TGTGCCAGCAGTTGGACAGGGGGCTCTCTTGAAGCTTTCTTT

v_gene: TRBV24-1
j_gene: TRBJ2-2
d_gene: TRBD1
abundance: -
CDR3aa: CATSDFGTGANTGELFF
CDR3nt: TGTGCCACCAGTGATTTCGGGACAGGGGCTAACACCGGGGAGCTGTTTTTT

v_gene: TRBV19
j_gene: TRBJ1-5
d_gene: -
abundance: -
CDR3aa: CASSLKLPGIGRPQHF
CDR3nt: TGTGCCAGTAGTTTAAAATTACCGGGAATTGGTCGGCCCCAGCATTTT

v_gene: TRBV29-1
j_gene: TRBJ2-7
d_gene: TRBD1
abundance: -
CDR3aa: CSVGGQVYEQYF
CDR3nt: TGCAGCGTTGGGGGACAGGTCTACGAGCAGTACTTC

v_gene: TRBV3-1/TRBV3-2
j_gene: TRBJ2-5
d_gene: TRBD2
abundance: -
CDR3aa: CASSRHSAGGRRGETQYF
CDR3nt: TGTGCCAGCAGCCGACACTCGGCGGGGGGCCGTAGGGGAGAGACCCAGTACTTC

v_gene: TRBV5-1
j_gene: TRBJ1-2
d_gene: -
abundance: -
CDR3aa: CASSLDRVYGYTF
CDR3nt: TGCGCCAGCAGCTTGGATAGAGTCTATGGCTACACCTTC

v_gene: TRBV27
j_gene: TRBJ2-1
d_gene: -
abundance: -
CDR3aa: CASSLSPLTGLSSYNEQFF
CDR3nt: TGTGCCAGCAGTTTATCTCCCCTAACAGGGCTGAGTTCCTACAATGAGCAGTTCTTC

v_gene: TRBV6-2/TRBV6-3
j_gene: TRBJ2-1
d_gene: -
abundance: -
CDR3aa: CASSYSISGGRSYNEQFF
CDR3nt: TGTGCCAGCAGTTACTCCATCTCGGGTGGCCGCTCCTACAATGAGCAGTTCTTC

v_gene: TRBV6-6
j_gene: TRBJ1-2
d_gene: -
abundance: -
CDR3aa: CASKLEGEGYGYTF
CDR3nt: TGTGCCAGCAAACTCGAGGGGGAGGGCTATGGCTACACCTTC

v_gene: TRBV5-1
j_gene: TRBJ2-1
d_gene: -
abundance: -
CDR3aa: CASSLDYSYNEQFF
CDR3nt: TGCGCCAGCAGCTTGGACTATAGCTACAATGAGCAGTTCTTC

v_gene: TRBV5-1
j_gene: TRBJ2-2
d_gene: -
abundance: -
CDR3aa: CASSLVPGQINTGELFF
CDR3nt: TGCGCCAGCAGCTTGGTGCCTGGGCAGATTAACACCGGGGAGCTGTTTTTT

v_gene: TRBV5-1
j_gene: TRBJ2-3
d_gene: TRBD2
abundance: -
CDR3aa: CASKTASGGLSRDTQYF
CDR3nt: TGCGCCAGCAAGACGGCTAGCGGGGGACTAAGCCGCGATACGCAGTATTTT

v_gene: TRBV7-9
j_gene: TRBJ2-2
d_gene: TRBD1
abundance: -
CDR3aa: CASSARGPGTGELFF
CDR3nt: TGTGCCAGCAGCGCCAGGGGGCCGGGCACCGGGGAGCTGTTTTTT

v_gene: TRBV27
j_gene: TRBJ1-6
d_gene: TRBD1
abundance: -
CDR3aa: CASSPVSPGQGYTPLHF
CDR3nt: TGTGCCAGCAGTCCCGTATCACCGGGACAGGGGTATACACCCCTCCACTTT

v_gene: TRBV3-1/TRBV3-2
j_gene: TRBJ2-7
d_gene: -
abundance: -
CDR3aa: CASSVGTGTYEQYF
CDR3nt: TGTGCCAGCAGCGTAGGCACGGGGACCTACGAGCAGTACTTC

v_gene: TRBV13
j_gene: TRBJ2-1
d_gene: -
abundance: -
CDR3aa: CASSSGRSYNEQFF
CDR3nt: TGTGCCAGCAGCTCAGGGAGATCCTACAATGAGCAGTTCTTC

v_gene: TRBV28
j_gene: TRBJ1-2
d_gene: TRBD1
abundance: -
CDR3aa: CASSLTGGRGYTF
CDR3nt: TGTGCCAGCAGTTTAACAGGGGGTCGCGGCTACACCTTC

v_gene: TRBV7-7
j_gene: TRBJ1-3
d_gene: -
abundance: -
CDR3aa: CASSQGYGNTIYF
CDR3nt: TGTGCCAGCAGCCAGGGCTATGGAAACACCATATATTTT

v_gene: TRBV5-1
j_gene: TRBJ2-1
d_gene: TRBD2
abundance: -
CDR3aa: CASSKTSGGPNEQFF
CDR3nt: TGCGCCAGCAGCAAGACTAGCGGGGGCCCCAATGAGCAGTTCTTC

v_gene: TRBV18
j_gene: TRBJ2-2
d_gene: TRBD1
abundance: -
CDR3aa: CASSPSAGGTGELFF
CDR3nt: TGTGCCAGCTCACCGTCGGCAGGGGGCACCGGGGAGCTGTTTTTT

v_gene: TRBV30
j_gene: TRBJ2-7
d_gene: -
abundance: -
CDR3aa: CAWSAGYSYEQYF
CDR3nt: TGTGCCTGGAGTGCGGGGTACTCCTACGAGCAGTACTTC

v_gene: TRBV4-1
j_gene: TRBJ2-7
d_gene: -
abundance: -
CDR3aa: CASSQVPTVVYEQYF
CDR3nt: TGCGCCAGCAGCCAAGTCCCGACAGTCGTGTACGAGCAGTACTTC

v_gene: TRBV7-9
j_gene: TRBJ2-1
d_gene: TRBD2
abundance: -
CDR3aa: CASSLVSGGLWNEQFF
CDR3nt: TGTGCCAGCAGCTTAGTTAGCGGGGGTCTGTGGAATGAGCAGTTCTTC

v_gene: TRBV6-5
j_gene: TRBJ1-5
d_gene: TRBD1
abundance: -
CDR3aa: CASSYSPPGQGQPQHF
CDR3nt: TGTGCCAGCAGTTATTCTCCGCCGGGACAGGGCCAGCCCCAGCATTTT

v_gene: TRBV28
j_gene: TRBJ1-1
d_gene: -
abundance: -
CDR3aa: CASSLLPSGGTEAFF
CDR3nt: TGTGCCAGCAGTCTGCTACCGTCCGGGGGCACTGAAGCTTTCTTT

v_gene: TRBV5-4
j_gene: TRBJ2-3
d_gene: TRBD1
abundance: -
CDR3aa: CASRTTGGEDTQYF
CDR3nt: TGTGCCAGCAGGACGACAGGGGGTGAAGATACGCAGTATTTT

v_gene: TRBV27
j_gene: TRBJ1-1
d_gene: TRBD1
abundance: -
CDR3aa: CASSLQGANTEAFF
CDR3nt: TGTGCCAGCAGTTTACAGGGGGCGAACACTGAAGCTTTCTTT

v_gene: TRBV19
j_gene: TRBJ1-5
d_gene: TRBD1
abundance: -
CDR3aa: CASTPDRGLIQPQHF
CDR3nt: TGTGCCAGTACCCCGGACAGGGGGCTGATTCAGCCCCAGCATTTT

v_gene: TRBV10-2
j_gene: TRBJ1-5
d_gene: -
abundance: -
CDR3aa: CASSESWQNLVENQPQHF
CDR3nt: TGCGCCAGCAGTGAGTCGTGGCAGAACCTAGTAGAAAATCAGCCCCAGCATTTT

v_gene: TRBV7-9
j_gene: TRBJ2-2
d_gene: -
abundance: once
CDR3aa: CASSLTVNTGELFF
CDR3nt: TGTGCCAGCAGCTTAACGGTTAACACCGGGGAGCTGTTTTTT

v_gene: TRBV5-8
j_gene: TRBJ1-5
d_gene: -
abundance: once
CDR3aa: CASSLSVHQPQHF
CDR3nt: TGTGCCAGCAGCTTGTCGGTCCATCAGCCCCAGCATTTT

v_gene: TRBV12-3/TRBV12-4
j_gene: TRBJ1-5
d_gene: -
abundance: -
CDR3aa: CASTLVGNQPQHF
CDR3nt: TGTGCCAGCACCCTAGTTGGGAATCAGCCCCAGCATTTT

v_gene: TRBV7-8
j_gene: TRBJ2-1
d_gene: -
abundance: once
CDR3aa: CASSPHTDYNEQFF
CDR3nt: TGTGCCAGCAGTCCCCACACAGACTACAATGAGCAGTTCTTC

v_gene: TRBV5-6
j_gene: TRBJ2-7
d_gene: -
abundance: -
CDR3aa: CASSPAVAGYEQYF
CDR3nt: TGTGCCAGCAGCCCGGCGGTGGCGGGCTACGAGCAGTACTTC

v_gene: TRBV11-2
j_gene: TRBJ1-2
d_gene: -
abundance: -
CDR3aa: CASSLVLRGGYTF
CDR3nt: TGTGCCAGCAGCTTAGTCCTCAGGGGTGGCTACACCTTC

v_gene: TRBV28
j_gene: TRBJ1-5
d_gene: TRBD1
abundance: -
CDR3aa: CASSLMTSGTGVFSNQPQHF
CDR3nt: TGTGCCAGCAGCCTGATGACGTCCGGGACAGGGGTCTTTAGCAATCAGCCCCAGCATTTT

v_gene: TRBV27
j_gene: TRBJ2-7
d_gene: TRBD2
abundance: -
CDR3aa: CASRGRLAGKQYF
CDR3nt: TGTGCCAGCAGAGGTAGGCTAGCGGGGAAGCAGTACTTC

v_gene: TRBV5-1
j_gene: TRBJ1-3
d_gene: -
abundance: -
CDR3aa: CASSPSSGNTIYF
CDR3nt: TGCGCCAGCAGCCCATCCTCTGGAAACACCATATATTTT

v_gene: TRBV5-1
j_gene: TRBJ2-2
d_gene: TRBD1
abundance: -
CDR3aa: CASSDDRANTGELFF
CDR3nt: TGCGCCAGCAGCGATGACAGGGCGAACACCGGGGAGCTGTTTTTT

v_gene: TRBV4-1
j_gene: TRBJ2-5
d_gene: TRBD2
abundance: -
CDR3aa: CASSQKSAGGQETQYF
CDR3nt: TGCGCCAGCAGCCAAAAATCCGCGGGGGGCCAAGAGACCCAGTACTTC

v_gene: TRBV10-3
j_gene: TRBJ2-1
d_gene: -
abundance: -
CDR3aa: CAISEWKISRDEQFF
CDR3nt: TGTGCCATCAGTGAGTGGAAGATATCGAGGGATGAGCAGTTCTTC